This T cell receptor beta chain was recovered during a study of shared clonotypes between healthy human individuals. Across the study: The cohort comprised a couple of women and a few men. Their ages spanned 18 to 49 years.

Remarks on this clone: What it recognizes is unknown.

It was about 190 ng DNA, 25,000 to 35,000 T cell genomes, that sorted-subset replicate PCRs used. Generated by immunoSEQ multiplex PCR, the TCRdb table keeps only in-frame clones and is missing some. The top ten clones hold about 0.45% of a sample with some 1.5 million clones, around 98% of them seen once. Overall study results and limits: Estimated richness was generally greater in naive than memory subsets. A small donor pool kept down the genetic and exposure-history diversity that was represented.

Trimming shortened V by 2 bases and J by 3 bases, and 13 bases separated the two germline ends. Germline lookup yields CDR1 MNHEY and CDR2 SVGAGI. This CDR3 spans 15 amino acids. The receptor was isolated from a young man in good health. J is TRBJ1-1 and V is TRBV6-5, with D possibly matching TRBD1 (6 bases). The sample consisted of naive CD4+ T cells sorted from blood. As for subset: CD45RA+ positively selected. The CDR3: CASSYRQGWDTEAFF. The DNA for the CDR3 is TGTGCCAGCAGTTACCGGCAGGGGTGGGACACTGAAGCTTTCTTT.